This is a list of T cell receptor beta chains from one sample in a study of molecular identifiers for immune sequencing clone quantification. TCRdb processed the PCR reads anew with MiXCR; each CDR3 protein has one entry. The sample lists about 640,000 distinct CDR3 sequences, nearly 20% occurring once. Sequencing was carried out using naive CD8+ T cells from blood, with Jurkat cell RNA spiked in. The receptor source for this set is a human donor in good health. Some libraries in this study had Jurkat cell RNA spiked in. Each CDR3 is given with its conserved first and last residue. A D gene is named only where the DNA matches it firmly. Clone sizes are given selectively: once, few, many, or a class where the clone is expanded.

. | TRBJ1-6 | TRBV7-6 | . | TGTGCCAGCAGCTTAGAGGGCCAAGCGTATAATTCACCCCTCCACTTT | CASSLEGQAYNSPLHF
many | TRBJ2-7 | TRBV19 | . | TGTGCCAGTAGTATGGGACCGGTCTCCTACGAGCAGTACTTC | CASSMGPVSYEQYF
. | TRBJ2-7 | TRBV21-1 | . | TGTGCCAGCAGCAAACCTACTAGCGGGGCCTCCCCCTACGAGCAGTACTTC | CASSKPTSGASPYEQYF
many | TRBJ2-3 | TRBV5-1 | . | TGCGCCAGCAGCTTGGACGGGATTGGGGGCTTGCAGTATTTT | CASSLDGIGGLQYF
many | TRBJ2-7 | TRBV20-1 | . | TGCAGTGCAGCGGATTTCGGATTACCCTACGAGCAGTACTTC | CSAADFGLPYEQYF
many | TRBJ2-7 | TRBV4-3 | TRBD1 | TGCGCCAGCAGCCAAGATCGCGGACAGGCGATCTCCTACGAGCAGTACTTC | CASSQDRGQAISYEQYF
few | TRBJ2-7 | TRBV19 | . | TGTGCCAGTAGCCGTGTAGGTACCTACGAGCAGTACTTC | CASSRVGTYEQYF
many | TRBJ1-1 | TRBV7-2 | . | TGTGCCAGCAGCCGTATTCCGCACACTGAAGCTTTCTTT | CASSRIPHTEAFF
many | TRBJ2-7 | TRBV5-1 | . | TGCGCCAGCAGCTTGGGTACGGACGGAACCTACGAGCAGTACTTC | CASSLGTDGTYEQYF
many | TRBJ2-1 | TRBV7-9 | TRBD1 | TGTGCCAGCAGCATCGAGGACAGGGGGCCCTACAATGAGCAGTTCTTC | CASSIEDRGPYNEQFF
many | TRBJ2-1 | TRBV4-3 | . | TGCGCCAGCAGCCCTATGGGCCCTAACTCCTACAATGAGCAGTTCTTC | CASSPMGPNSYNEQFF
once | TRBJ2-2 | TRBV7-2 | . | TGTGCCAACAGCGCAGCACTGTGGGGGAACGGGGAGCTGTTTTTT | CANSAALWGNGELFF
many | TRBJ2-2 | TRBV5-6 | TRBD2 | TGTGCCAGCAGCCATCTAGCGGGAGTTGTCACCGGGGAGCTGTTTTTT | CASSHLAGVVTGELFF
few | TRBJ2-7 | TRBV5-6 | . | TGTGCCAGCAGCCTTAAATGGGTAGGGGCAACCTACGGGCAGTACTTC | CASSLKWVGATYGQYF
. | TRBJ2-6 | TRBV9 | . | TGTGCCAGCAGCGTAGGAGGTGGCACTTTGGCTGGGGCCAACGTCCTGACTTTC | CASSVGGGTLAGANVLTF
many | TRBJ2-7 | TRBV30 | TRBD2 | TGTGCCTGGACCCCGGGACTAGCGGGCGAGCAGTACTTC | CAWTPGLAGEQYF
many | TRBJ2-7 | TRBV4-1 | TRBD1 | TGCGCCAGCAGCCAAGACAGGGGGAATCCCTACGAGCAGTACTTC | CASSQDRGNPYEQYF
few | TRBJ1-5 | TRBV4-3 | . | TGCGCCAGCAGCCAAGACAGGAGGAAGGAGCCCCAGCATTTT | CASSQDRRKEPQHF
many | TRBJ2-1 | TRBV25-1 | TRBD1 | TGTGCCAGCAGTGAATCGGCAGGGGGATACAATGAGCAGTTCTTC | CASSESAGGYNEQFF
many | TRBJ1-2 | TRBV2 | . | TGTGCCAGCGGAGCCCTGGACGGTTTCTATTCCGGCTACACCTTC | CASGALDGFYSGYTF
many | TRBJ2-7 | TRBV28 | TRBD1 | TGTGCCAGCAGTTTATTTGGGACAGGGGTAGAGCAGTACTTC | CASSLFGTGVEQYF
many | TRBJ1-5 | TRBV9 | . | TGTGCCAGCAGCGTAGTAGAAGGGAACGGCAATCAGCCCCAGCATTTT | CASSVVEGNGNQPQHF
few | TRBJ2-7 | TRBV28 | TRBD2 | TGTGCCAGCAGTCCAGCATGGACTAGCGGAGCCTACGAGCAGTACTTC | CASSPAWTSGAYEQYF
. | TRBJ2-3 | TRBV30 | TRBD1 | TGTGCCTGGAGTTTGACAGGGGGCGAGGATACGCAGTATTTT | CAWSLTGGEDTQYF
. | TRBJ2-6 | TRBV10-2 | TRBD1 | TGCGCCAGCAGACCCGGGACAGGGGTTTTTGGGGCCAACGTCCTGACTTTC | CASRPGTGVFGANVLTF
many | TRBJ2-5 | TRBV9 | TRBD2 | TGTGCCAGCAGCGACAGACTAGCACGGGAGACCCAGTACTTC | CASSDRLARETQYF
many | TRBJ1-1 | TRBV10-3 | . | TGTGCCATCAGTGAGTCTGTAGGGAACACTGAAGCTTTCTTT | CAISESVGNTEAFF
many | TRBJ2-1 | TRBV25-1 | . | TGTGCCAGCAGTGTCGGAATCGGACGGCCGATTTCCTACAATGAGCAGTTCTTC | CASSVGIGRPISYNEQFF
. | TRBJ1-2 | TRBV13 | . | TGTGCCAGCAGCCTAAAGGGGCAGGGGAATAATGGCTACACCTTC | CASSLKGQGNNGYTF
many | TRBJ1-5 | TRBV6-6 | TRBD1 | TGTGCCAGCAGTTACACACAGGGGCATCAGCCCCAGCATTTT | CASSYTQGHQPQHF
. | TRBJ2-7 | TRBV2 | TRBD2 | TGTGCCAGCACTACGGGAGGGCCAATCGAGCAGTACTTC | CASTTGGPIEQYF
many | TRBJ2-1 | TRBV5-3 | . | TGTGCCAGCAGCTTGGTTCTCAGATCCTACAATGAGCAGTTCTTC | CASSLVLRSYNEQFF
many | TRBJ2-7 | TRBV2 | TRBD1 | TGTGCCAGCAGCCACCGGGACAGTCCCCCGGAGCAGTACTTC | CASSHRDSPPEQYF
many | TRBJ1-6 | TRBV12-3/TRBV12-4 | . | TGTGCCAGCAGTCCCAACGAGATTTATTCACCCCTCCACTTT | CASSPNEIYSPLHF
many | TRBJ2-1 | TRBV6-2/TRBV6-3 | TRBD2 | TGTGCCAGCAGTTACTCTGCGGGAGAAAAGGTAAATGAGCAGTTCTTC | CASSYSAGEKVNEQFF
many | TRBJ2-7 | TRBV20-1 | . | TGCAGTGCTAGGGACAGCCTCTCCTACGAGCAGTACTTC | CSARDSLSYEQYF
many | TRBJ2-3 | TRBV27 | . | TGTGCCAGCAGTACGACCGGGACATGGGTTGGACCGGCAGATACGCAGTATTTT | CASSTTGTWVGPADTQYF
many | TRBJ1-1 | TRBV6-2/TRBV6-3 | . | TGTGCCAGCAGGAAGCCGGAGTCCATACAAGCTTTCTTT | CASRKPESIQAFF
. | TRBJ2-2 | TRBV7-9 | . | TGTGCCAGCAGCTTATTTGGGGCCAGCACCGGGGAGCTGTTTTTT | CASSLFGASTGELFF
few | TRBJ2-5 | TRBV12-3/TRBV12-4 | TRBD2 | TGTGCCAGCACCCCCGGGGGGGAGGAGACCCAGTACTTC | CASTPGGEETQYF
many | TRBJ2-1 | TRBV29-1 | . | TGCAGCGTTGAAGGGTTCGCCTACAATGAGCAGTTCTTC | CSVEGFAYNEQFF
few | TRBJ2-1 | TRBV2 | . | TGTGCCAGCAGAAAAGGGGCAGACATAACCTCCTACAATGAGCAGTTCTTC | CASRKGADITSYNEQFF
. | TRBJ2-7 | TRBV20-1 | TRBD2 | TGCAGTGCAAAAGGACTAGCGGACCTCTACGAGCAGTACTTC | CSAKGLADLYEQYF
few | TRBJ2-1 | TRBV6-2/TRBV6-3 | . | TGTGCCAGCACTAATAGGTGGCTAGCGCTATACAATGAGCAGTTCTTC | CASTNRWLALYNEQFF
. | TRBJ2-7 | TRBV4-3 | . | TGCGCCAGCAGCCAGGGGGTAGCTTCTCCCTACGCGCAGCACTTC | CASSQGVASPYAQHF
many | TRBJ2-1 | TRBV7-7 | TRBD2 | TGTGCCAGCAGCCCCGCCGCTCCAGCGGGGGGTCTGGAGGTCAATGAGCAGTTCTTC | CASSPAAPAGGLEVNEQFF
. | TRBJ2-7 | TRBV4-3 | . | TGCGCCAGCAGCCAAGATATGGGCAGTTTATCCGAGCAGTACTTC | CASSQDMGSLSEQYF
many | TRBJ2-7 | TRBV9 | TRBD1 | TGTGCCAGCAGCGTAAGTGGGACAGGGGCCTACGAGCAGTACTTC | CASSVSGTGAYEQYF
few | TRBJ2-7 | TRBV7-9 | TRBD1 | TGTGCCAGCAGCTCAGGGGACAGGCAGGCCTACGGGCAGTACTTC | CASSSGDRQAYGQYF
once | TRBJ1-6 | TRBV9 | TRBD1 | TGTACCAGCAGCTTCGGACAGGGAGGTTCACCCCTCCACTTT | CTSSFGQGGSPLHF
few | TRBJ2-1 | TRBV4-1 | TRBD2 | TGCGCCAGCAGCCAAATAAGTACTAGCGGATACAATGAGCAGTTCTTC | CASSQISTSGYNEQFF
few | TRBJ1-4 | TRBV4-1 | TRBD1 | TGCGCCAGCAGCCTCGGGAACAGGGGGCGAGATGAAAAACTGTTTTTT | CASSLGNRGRDEKLFF
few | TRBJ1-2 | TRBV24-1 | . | TGTGCCACCAGTGACGCTAATGGCTACACCTTC | CATSDANGYTF
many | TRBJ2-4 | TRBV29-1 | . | TGCAGCGTTGAAGATTGGGGAAAGGGGAACATTCAGTACTTC | CSVEDWGKGNIQYF